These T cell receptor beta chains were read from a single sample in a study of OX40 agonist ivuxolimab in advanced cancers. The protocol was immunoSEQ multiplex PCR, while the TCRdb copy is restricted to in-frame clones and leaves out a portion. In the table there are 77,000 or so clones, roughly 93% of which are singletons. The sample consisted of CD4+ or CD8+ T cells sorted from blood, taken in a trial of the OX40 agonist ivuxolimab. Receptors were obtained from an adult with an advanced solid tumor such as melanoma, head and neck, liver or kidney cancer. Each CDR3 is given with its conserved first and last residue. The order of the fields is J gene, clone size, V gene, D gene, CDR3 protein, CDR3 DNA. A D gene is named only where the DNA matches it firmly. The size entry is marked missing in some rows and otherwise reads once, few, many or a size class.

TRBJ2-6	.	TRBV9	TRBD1	CASSDGTGGSGANVLTF	TGTGCCAGCAGCGACGGGACAGGGGGATCTGGGGCCAACGTCCTGACTTTC
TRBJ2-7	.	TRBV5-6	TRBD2	CASSLMETSGYEQYF	TGTGCCAGCAGCCTAATGGAGACTAGCGGCTACGAGCAGTACTTC
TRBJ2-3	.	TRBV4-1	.	CASSQEGSPYTDTQYF	TGCGCCAGCAGCCAAGAGGGCAGCCCTTACACAGATACGCAGTATTTT
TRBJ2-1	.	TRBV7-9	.	CASSLDYRENEQFF	TGTGCCAGCAGCTTAGACTACAGGGAGAATGAGCAGTTCTTC
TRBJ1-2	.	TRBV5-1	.	CASSVTSGVYGYTF	TGCGCCAGCAGCGTTACTTCAGGGGTATATGGCTACACCTTC
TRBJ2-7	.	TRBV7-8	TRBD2	CASSLGGGGPYEQYF	TGTGCCAGCAGCTTAGGCGGGGGTGGCCCCTACGAGCAGTACTTC
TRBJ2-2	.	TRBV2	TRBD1	CASNPGQGATGELFF	TGTGCCAGCAATCCGGGACAGGGGGCCACCGGGGAGCTGTTTTTT
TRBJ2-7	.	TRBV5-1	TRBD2	CASSLARDYGYEQYF	TGCGCCAGCAGCTTGGCCAGGGACTATGGCTACGAGCAGTACTTC
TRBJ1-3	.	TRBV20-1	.	CSARGLNTIYF	TGCAGTGCTAGGGGTCTAAACACCATATATTTT
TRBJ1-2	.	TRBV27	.	CASRAPGSNYGYTF	TGTGCCAGCAGAGCCCCCGGATCAAACTATGGCTACACCTTC
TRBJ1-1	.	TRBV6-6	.	CASSYSLGGDTEAFF	TGTGCCAGCAGTTACTCTCTGGGGGGGGACACTGAAGCTTTCTTT
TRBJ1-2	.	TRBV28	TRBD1	CASSSTPGQGVNYGYTF	TGTGCCAGCAGTTCCACTCCGGGACAGGGGGTGAACTATGGCTACACCTTC
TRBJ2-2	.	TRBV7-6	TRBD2	CASSLSLAGNTGELFF	TGTGCCAGCAGCTTAAGTCTAGCGGGGAACACCGGGGAGCTGTTTTTT
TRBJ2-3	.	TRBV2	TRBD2	CASSPTSGRADTQYF	TGTGCCAGCAGTCCGACTAGCGGGAGGGCAGATACGCAGTATTTT
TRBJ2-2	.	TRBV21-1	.	CASSTIMGGLAGGSTGELFF	TGTGCCAGCAGCACTATAATGGGGGGACTAGCGGGAGGAAGCACCGGGGAGCTGTTTTTT
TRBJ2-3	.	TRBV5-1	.	CASSLVGSSDTQYF	TGCGCCAGCAGCTTGGTGGGGAGCAGCGATACGCAGTATTTT
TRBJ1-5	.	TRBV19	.	CASSGVYSNQPQHF	TGTGCCAGTAGTGGAGTGTATAGCAATCAGCCCCAGCATTTT
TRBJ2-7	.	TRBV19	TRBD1	CASSIGARGLSSYEQYF	TGTGCCAGTAGTATAGGGGCCAGGGGGCTTAGCTCCTACGAGCAGTACTTC
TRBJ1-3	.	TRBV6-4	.	CASSDSTGPGNTIYF	TGTGCCAGCAGTGACTCTACCGGACCTGGAAACACCATATATTTT
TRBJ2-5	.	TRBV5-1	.	CASSTTGYQETQYF	TGCGCCAGCAGCACCACAGGTTACCAAGAGACCCAGTACTTC
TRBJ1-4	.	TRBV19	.	CASSGWSETNEKLFF	TGTGCCAGTAGTGGGTGGAGTGAAACTAATGAAAAACTGTTTTTT
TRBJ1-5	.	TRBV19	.	CASSLGFNSNQPQHF	TGTGCCAGTAGCCTCGGTTTCAATAGCAATCAGCCCCAGCATTTT
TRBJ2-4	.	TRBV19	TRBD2	CASSLAGMVNIQYF	TGTGCCAGTAGTTTAGCGGGTATGGTTAACATTCAGTACTTC
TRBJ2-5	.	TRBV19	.	CASSIRALPGETQYF	TGTGCCAGTAGTATAAGGGCGCTCCCGGGGGAGACCCAGTACTTC
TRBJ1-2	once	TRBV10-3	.	CAISDGGRDYGYTF	TGTGCCATCAGTGATGGGGGCAGGGACTATGGCTACACCTTC
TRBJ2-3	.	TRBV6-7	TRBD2	CASSYSNILAGGPKIPDTQYF	TGTGCCAGCAGTTACTCGAATATTCTAGCGGGAGGGCCAAAGATACCCGATACGCAGTATTTT
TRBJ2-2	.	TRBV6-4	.	CASSTGLLNTGELFF	TGTGCCAGCAGCACGGGACTCTTAAACACCGGGGAGCTGTTTTTT
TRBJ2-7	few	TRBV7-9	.	CASSPPRGLAHRSYEQYF	TGTGCCAGCAGCCCTCCCCGGGGGCTGGCGCATAGGTCCTACGAGCAGTACTTC
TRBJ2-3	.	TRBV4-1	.	CASSQDSSVSTDTQYF	TGCGCCAGCAGCCAAGACTCTAGTGTTAGCACAGATACGCAGTATTTT
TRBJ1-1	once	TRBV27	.	CASSLVAGANTEAFF	TGTGCCAGCAGTTTAGTTGCAGGGGCCAACACTGAAGCTTTCTTT
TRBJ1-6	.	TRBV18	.	CASSPGTVVNSPLHF	TGTGCCAGCTCACCCGGGACTGTCGTTAATTCACCCCTCCACTTT
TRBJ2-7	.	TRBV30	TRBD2	CAWGEGGFVYEQYF	TGTGCCTGGGGGGAGGGAGGATTCGTCTACGAGCAGTACTTC
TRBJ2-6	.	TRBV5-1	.	CASSPDSAGANVLTF	TGCGCCAGCAGCCCTGACTCCGCTGGGGCCAACGTCCTGACTTTC
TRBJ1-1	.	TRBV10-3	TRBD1	CATQARDRGPRTTEAFF	TGTGCCACCCAGGCCCGGGACAGGGGGCCGAGGACGACTGAAGCTTTCTTT
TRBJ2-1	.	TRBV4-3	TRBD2	CASSQDTIAGVNEQFF	TGCGCCAGCAGCCAAGATACGATAGCGGGAGTCAATGAGCAGTTCTTC
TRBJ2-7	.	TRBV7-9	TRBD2	CASSSPTGGSNYEQYF	TGTGCCAGCAGCTCACCCACGGGGGGAAGTAACTACGAGCAGTACTTC
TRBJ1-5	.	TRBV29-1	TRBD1	CSAGTGGGQPQHF	TGCAGCGCAGGGACAGGGGGTGGGCAGCCCCAGCATTTT
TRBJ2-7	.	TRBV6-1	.	CASSRLGEQYF	TGTGCCAGCAGCCGCCTGGGGGAGCAGTACTTC
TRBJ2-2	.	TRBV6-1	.	CASSERTRGAGELFF	TGTGCCAGCAGTGAACGCACTAGGGGAGCCGGGGAGCTGTTTTTT
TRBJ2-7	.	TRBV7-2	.	CASSLGATTYEQYF	TGTGCCAGCAGCTTAGGGGCAACGACCTACGAGCAGTACTTC
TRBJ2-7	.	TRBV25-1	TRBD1	CASSPPVGQGAYEQYF	TGTGCCAGCAGCCCCCCCGTGGGACAGGGGGCCTACGAGCAGTACTTC
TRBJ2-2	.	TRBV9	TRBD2	CASSASGGYTGELFF	TGTGCCAGCAGCGCTAGCGGGGGATACACCGGGGAGCTGTTTTTT
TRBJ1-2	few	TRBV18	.	CASSPDGNYGYTF	TGTGCCAGCTCCCCCGACGGCAACTATGGCTACACCTTC
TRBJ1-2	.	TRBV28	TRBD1	CASSLSQGNYGYTF	TGTGCCAGCAGTTTATCACAGGGGAACTATGGCTACACCTTC
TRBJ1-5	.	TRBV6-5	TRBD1	CASSYLDRAPQHF	TGTGCCAGCAGTTACCTCGACAGGGCGCCCCAGCATTTT
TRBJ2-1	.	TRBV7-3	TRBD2	CASSYGTSGGNEQFF	TGTGCCAGCAGCTACGGGACTAGCGGGGGCAATGAGCAGTTCTTC
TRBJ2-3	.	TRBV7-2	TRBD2	CASSPGLETDTQYF	TGTGCCAGCAGCCCTGGACTAGAGACAGATACGCAGTATTTT
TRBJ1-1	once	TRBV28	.	CASSWRSQPYTEAFF	TGTGCCAGCAGCTGGAGGTCACAGCCTTACACTGAAGCTTTCTTT
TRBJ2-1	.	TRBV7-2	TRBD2	CASSLVPSGGGNEQFF	TGTGCCAGCAGCTTAGTCCCGAGCGGGGGCGGCAATGAGCAGTTCTTC
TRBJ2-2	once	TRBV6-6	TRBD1	CASRTDRVAGELFF	TGTGCCAGCAGAACTGACAGGGTGGCCGGGGAGCTGTTTTTT
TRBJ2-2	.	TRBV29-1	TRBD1	CSVERIVRGSTGELFF	TGCAGCGTTGAAAGAATCGTCAGGGGGAGCACCGGGGAGCTGTTTTTT
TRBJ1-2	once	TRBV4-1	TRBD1	CASSRKTGGLEYGYTF	TGCGCCAGCAGTCGAAAGACAGGGGGCTTGGAATATGGCTACACCTTC
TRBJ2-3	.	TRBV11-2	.	CASSFDSVSPSDTQYF	TGTGCCAGCAGCTTTGACTCCGTGTCTCCAAGTGATACGCAGTATTTT
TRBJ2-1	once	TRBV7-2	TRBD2	CASSLSGPGGYNEQFF	TGTGCCAGCAGCTTATCCGGGCCGGGGGGTTACAATGAGCAGTTCTTC
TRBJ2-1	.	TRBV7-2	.	CASSFLDNNEQFF	TGTGCCAGCAGCTTCTTGGACAACAATGAGCAGTTCTTC
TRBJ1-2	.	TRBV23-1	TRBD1	CASSDRGGGYTF	TGCGCCAGCAGTGACAGGGGAGGTGGCTACACCTTC
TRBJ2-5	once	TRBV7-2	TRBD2	CASSPGTSGWEQYF	TGTGCCAGCAGCCCCGGGACTAGCGGTTGGGAGCAGTACTTC
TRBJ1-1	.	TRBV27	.	CASSFTEKTEAFF	TGTGCCAGCAGTTTCACAGAGAAAACTGAAGCTTTCTTT